This TCR beta chain was retrieved from a study of cytomegalovirus exposure and HLA in healthy donors. Study conclusions and caveats: Most of the TCR beta V segments (in an earlier analysis) were productive either about 87% or about 30% of the time.

The PCR ran on 60 Vbeta and 13 Jbeta primers. The table came from immunoSEQ multiplex PCR; TCRdb's copy has only in-frame clones and leaves some out. The repertoire consists of 100,000 to 120,000 clones, with around 88% occurring once and the leading ten covering more than 1.5%. Regarding this clone: As yet, its antigen is unknown.

The CDR3 runs 15 residues. Trimming cost V 2 bases and J 5 bases; bases outside gene matches: 3. CDR1 and CDR2 (germline): KGHSH, LQKENI. The chain uses TRBV18 and TRBJ1-6; 7 bases align to TRBD1. The sequenced sample was PBMCs. The TCR originated in a man aged 35 to 55 in good health and CMV-seronegative. In nucleotides, the CDR3 is TGTGCCAGCTCACCATTGCAGGGGGATAATTCACCCCTCCACTTT. Its translation is CASSPLQGDNSPLHF.